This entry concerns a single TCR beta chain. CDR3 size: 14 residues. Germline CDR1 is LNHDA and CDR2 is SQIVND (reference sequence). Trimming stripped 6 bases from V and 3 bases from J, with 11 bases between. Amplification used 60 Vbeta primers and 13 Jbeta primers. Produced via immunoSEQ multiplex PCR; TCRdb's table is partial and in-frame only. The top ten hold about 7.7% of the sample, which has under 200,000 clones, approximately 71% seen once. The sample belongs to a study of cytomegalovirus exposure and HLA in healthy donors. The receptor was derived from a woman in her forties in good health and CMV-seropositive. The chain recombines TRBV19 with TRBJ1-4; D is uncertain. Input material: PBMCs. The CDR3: CASRRKSANEKLFF. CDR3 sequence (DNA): TGTGCCAGTAGGAGGAAGTCGGCTAATGAAAAACTGTTTTTT.